This record covers a single T cell receptor beta chain. This sample was taken from a study of T-cell reconstitution after alpha-beta-depleted transplantation in children. A library of TCRbeta sequences, prepared with unique molecular identifiers, was generated. TCRdb called the PCR reads again in MiXCR, with one record for every CDR3 protein. The data show roughly 220,000 distinct CDR3 sequences, 9% to 10% seen once. The CDR3 loop spans 15 amino acids. In germline, CDR1 is SGHRS, CDR2 YFSETQ. Trimming removed 0 bases at V and 2 bases at J, with 11 bases between. This specimen was PBMCs from the stem cell graft donor, taken from the stem cell graft. The receptor was isolated from a human donor who donated a stem cell graft to a child with SCID. This chain joins TRBV5-1 and TRBJ1-1; no firm D call. CDR3 region: CASSLAPGSNTEAFF. The CDR3 coding sequence is TGCGCCAGCAGCTTGGCCCCGGGATCAAACACTGAAGCTTTCTTT.